The clone carrying this TCR beta chain has ten or more counts. The data originate from a study of blood T cell repertoires in COVID-19. Study background: Acute and convalescent COVID-19 specimens originated in the United States, Italy and Spain. Sources were T cells, B-cell-depleted T cells, or PBMCs; the material itself was cDNA or gDNA.

Only in-frame clones appear in the TCRdb table, and some are missing; sequencing was by immunoSEQ multiplex PCR. The sample lists about 89,000 clones; 60% to 85% were seen once. The germline gives CDR1 LNHDA, CDR2 SQIVND (reference sequence). The CDR3 extends over 14 amino acids. The V and J ends lost 4 bases and 0 bases respectively, with 10 bases between them. The source material was peripheral blood. The sequence came from a human donor in a cohort sampled during active COVID-19. The V and J genes are TRBV19 and TRBJ2-7; possibly TRBD1 for D (6 bases). The DNA of the CDR3 is TGTGCCAGTAGTAGGTTGGGGGCCTCCTACGAGCAGTACTTC. Translated, it gives CASSRLGASYEQYF.